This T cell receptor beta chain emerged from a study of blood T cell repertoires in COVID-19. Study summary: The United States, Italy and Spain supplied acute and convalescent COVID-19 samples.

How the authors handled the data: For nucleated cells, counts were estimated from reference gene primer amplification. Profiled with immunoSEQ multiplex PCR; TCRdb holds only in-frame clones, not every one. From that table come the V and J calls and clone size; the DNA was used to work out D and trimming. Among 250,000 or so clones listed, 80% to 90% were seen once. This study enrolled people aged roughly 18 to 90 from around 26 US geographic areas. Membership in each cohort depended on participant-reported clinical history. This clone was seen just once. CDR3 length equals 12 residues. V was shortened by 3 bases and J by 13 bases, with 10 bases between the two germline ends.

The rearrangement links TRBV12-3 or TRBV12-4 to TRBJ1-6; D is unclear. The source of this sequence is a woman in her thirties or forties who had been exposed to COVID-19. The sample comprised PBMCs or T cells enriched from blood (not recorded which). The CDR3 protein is CASSLRNPPLHF. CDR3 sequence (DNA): TGTGCCAGCAGTTTGAGAAACCCCCCCCTCCACTTT.